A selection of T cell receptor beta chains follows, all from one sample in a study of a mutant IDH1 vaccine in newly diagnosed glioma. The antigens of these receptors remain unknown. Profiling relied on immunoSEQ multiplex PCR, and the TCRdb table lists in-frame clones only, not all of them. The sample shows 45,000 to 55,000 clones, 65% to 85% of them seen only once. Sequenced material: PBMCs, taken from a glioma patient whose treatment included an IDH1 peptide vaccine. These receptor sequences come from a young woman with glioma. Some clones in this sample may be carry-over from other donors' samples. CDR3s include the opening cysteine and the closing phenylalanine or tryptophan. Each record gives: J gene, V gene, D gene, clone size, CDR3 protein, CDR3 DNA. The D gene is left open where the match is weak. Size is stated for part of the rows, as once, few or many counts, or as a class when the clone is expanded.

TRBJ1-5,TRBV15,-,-,CATSRDCPMGRDQPQHF,TGTGCCACCAGCAGAGATTGCCCCATGGGCCGCGATCAGCCCCAGCATTTT
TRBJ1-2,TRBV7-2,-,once,CASSLRQGSYGYTF,TGTGCCAGCAGCCTACGCCAGGGGTCCTATGGCTACACCTTC
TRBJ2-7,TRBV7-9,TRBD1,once,CASSLAMGQGFYEQYF,TGTGCCAGCAGCTTGGCTATGGGACAGGGCTTCTACGAGCAGTACTTC
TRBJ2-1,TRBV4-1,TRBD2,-,CASSGQREYNEQFF,TGCGCCAGCAGCGGCCAGCGGGAGTACAATGAGCAGTTCTTC
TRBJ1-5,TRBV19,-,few,CASTHGSSNQPQHF,TGTGCCAGTACCCACGGGTCTAGCAATCAGCCCCAGCATTTT
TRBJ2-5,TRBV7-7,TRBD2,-,CASSLAGRGETQYF,TGTGCTAGCAGCTTAGCGGGACGTGGAGAGACCCAGTACTTC
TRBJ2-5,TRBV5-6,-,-,CASSPATGRQETQYF,TGTGCCAGCAGCCCGGCCACAGGGAGACAAGAGACCCAGTACTTC
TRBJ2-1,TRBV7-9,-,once,CASSLPRVSSYNEQFF,TGTGCCAGCAGCCTCCCCAGGGTTTCCTCCTACAATGAGCAGTTCTTC
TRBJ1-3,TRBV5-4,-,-,CASSLTGPGNTIYF,TGTGCCAGCAGCTTGACAGGGCCTGGAAACACCATATATTTT
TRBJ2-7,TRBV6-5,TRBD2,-,CASSSRLAGNRRQYF,TGTGCCAGCAGTTCTCGGCTAGCGGGCAACAGGAGGCAGTACTTC
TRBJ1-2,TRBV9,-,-,CASSVFPGFYGYTF,TGTGCCAGCAGCGTCTTTCCAGGGTTCTATGGCTACACCTTC
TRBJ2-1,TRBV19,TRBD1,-,CASSTADRPYNEQFF,TGTGCCAGTAGTACGGCGGACAGGCCCTACAATGAGCAGTTCTTC
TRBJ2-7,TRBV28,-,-,CASNSPGRKTYEQYF,TGTGCCAGCAACTCCCCGGGACGTAAGACCTACGAGCAGTACTTC
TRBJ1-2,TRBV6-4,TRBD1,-,CASSVGTGMLGYTF,TGTGCCAGCAGTGTCGGGACAGGGATGTTGGGCTACACCTTC
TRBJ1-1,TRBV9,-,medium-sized,CASSSGNSRGTEAFF,TGTGCCAGCAGCTCCGGAAACTCTCGGGGAACTGAAGCTTTCTTT
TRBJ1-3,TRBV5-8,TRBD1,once,CASSWDRDSGNTIYF,TGTGCCAGCAGCTGGGACAGAGACTCTGGAAACACCATATATTTT
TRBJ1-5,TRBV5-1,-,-,CASSSTSGQPQHF,TGCGCCAGCAGCTCCACCTCTGGGCAGCCCCAGCATTTT
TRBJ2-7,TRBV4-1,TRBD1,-,CASRPGTGVYEQYF,TGCGCCAGCAGACCCGGGACAGGGGTATACGAGCAGTACTTC